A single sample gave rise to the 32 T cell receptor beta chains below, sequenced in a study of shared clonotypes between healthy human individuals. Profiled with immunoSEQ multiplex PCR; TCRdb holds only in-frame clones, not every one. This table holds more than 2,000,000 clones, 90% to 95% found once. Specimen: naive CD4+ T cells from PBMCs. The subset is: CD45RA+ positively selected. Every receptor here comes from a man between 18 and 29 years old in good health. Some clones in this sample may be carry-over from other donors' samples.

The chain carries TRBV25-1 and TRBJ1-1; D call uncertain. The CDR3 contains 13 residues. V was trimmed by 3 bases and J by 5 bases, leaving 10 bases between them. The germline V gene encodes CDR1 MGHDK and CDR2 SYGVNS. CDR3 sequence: CASSELQATEAFF. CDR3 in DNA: TGTGCCAGCAGTGAGCTTCAGGCGACTGAAGCTTTCTTT.

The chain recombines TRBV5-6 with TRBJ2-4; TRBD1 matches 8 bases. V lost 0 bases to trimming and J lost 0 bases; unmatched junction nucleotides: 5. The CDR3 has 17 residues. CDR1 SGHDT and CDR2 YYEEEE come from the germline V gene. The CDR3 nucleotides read TGTGCCAGCAGCTTGGTACAGGGGGTGGTAGCCAAAAACATTCAGTACTTC. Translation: CASSLVQGVVAKNIQYF.

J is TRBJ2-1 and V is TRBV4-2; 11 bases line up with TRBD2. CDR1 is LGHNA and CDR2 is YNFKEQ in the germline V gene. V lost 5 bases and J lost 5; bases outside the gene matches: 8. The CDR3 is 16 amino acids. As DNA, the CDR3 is TGTGCCAGCAGCTCGCCGTTTAGCGGGAGGGACAATGAGCAGTTCTTC. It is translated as CASSSPFSGRDNEQFF.

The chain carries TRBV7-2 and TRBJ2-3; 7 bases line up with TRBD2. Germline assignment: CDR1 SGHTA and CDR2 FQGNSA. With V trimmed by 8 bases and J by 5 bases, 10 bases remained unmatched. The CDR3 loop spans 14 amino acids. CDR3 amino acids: CASGGSGTQDTQYF. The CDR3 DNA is TGTGCCAGCGGCGGAAGCGGGACGCAAGATACGCAGTATTTT.

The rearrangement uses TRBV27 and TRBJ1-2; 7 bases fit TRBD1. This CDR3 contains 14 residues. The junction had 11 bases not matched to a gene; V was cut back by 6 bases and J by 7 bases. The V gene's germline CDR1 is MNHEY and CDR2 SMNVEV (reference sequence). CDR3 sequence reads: CASRRTGDRVGYTF. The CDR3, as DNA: TGTGCCAGCAGGAGGACAGGCGATCGTGTTGGCTACACCTTC.

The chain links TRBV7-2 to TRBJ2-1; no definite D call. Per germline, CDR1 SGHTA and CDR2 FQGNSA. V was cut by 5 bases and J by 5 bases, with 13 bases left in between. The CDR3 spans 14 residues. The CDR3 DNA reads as TGTGCCAGCAGCCTACGTATCCGAGACAATGAGCAGTTCTTC. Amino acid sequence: CASSLRIRDNEQFF.

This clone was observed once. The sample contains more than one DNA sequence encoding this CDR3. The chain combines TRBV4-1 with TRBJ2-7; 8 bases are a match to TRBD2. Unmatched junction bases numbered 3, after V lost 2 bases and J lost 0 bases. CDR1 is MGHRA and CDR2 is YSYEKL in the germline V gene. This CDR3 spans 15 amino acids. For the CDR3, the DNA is TGCGCCAGCAGCCAACCTACTAGCGGCTCCTACGAGCAGTACTTC. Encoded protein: CASSQPTSGSYEQYF.

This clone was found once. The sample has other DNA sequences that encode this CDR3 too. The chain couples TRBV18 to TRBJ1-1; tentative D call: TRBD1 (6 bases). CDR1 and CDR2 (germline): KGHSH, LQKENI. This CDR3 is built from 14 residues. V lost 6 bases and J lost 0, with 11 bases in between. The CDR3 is CASSTTGLNTEAFF. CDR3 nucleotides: TGTGCCAGCTCGACCACAGGGTTGAACACTGAAGCTTTCTTT.

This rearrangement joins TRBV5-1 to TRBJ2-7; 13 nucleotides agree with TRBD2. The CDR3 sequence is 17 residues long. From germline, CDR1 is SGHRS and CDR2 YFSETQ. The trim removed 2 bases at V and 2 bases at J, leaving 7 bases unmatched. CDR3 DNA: TGCGCCAGCAGCTTTTGGTATGGGACTAGCGGGGCCTACGAGCAGTACTTC. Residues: CASSFWYGTSGAYEQYF.

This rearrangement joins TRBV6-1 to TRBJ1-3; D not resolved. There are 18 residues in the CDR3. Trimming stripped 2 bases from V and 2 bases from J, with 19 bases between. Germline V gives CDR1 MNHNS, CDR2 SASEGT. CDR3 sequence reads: CASSESRWEITPGNTIYF. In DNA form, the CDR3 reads TGTGCCAGCAGTGAAAGCCGCTGGGAGATTACCCCTGGAAACACCATATATTTT.

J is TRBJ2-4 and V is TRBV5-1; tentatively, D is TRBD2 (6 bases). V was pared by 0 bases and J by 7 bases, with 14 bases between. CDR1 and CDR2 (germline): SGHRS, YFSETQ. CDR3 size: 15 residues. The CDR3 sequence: CASSLDFPGLNIQYF. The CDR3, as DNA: TGCGCCAGCAGCTTGGACTTTCCGGGACTGAACATTCAGTACTTC.

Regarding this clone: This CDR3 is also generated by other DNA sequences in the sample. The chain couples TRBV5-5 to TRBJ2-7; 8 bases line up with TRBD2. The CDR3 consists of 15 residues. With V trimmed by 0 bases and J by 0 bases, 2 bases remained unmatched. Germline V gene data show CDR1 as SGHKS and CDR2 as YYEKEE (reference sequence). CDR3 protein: CASSLASGYSYEQYF. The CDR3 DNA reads TGTGCCAGCAGCTTGGCTAGCGGGTACTCCTACGAGCAGTACTTC.

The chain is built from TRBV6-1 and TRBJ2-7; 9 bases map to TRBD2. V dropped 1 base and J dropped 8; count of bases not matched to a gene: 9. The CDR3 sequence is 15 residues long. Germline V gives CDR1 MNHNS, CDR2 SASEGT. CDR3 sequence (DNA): TGTGCCAGCAGTGAAGGGCTAGCGGGGCAACACCAGCAGTACTTC. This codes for CASSEGLAGQHQQYF.

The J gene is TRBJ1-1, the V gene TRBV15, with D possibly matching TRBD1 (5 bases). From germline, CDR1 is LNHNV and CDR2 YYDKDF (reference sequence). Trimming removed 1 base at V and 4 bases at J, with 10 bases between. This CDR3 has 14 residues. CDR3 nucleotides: TGTGCCACCAGCAGAGCACCAGGGCCCACTGAAGCTTTCTTT. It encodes CATSRAPGPTEAFF.

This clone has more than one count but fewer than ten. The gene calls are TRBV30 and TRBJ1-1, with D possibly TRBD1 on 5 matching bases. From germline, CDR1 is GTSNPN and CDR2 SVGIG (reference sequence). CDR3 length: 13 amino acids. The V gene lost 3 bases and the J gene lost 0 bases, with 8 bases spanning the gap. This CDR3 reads CAWSRDMNTEAFF. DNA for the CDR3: TGTGCCTGGAGCAGGGATATGAACACTGAAGCTTTCTTT.

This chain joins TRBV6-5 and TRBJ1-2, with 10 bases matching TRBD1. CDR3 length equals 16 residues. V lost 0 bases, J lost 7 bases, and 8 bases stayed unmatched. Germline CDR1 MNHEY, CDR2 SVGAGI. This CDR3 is CASSYSSRGQGSGYTF. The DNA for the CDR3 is TGTGCCAGCAGTTACTCGAGTAGGGGACAGGGGTCTGGCTACACCTTC.

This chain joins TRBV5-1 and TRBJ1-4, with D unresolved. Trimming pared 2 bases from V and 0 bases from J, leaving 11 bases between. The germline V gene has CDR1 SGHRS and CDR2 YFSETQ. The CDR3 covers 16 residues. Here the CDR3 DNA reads TGCGCCAGCAGCTTCGCGTCAGGCGCAACTAATGAAAAACTGTTTTTT. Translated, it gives CASSFASGATNEKLFF.

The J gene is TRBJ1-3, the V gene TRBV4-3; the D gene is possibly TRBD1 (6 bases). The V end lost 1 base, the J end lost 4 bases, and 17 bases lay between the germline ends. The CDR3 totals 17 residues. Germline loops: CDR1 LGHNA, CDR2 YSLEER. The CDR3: CASSQVPPGAGGNTIYF. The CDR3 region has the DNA TGCGCCAGCAGCCAAGTTCCGCCAGGGGCTGGAGGAAACACCATATATTTT.

The CDR3 DNA follows: TGCAGCGTTGAGGACGGGGTTGGTGGGCAGCCCCAGCATTTT. Amino acid sequence: CSVEDGVGGQPQHF. V and J are TRBV29-1 and TRBJ1-5; D is undetermined. Germline assignment: CDR1 SQVTM and CDR2 ANQGSEA. The V gene lost 3 bases and the J gene lost 7 bases, with 16 bases spanning the gap. The CDR3 sequence is 14 residues long.

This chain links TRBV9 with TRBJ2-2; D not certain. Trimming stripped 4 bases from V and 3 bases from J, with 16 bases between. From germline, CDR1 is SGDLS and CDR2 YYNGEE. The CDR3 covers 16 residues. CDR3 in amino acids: CASSPTEIGHTGELFF. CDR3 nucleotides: TGTGCCAGCAGCCCCACAGAGATCGGGCACACCGGGGAGCTGTTTTTT. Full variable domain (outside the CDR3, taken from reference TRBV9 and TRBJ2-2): DSGVTQTPKHLITATGQRVTLRCSPRSGDLSVYWYQQSLDQGLQFLIQYYNGEERAKGNILERFSAQQFPDLHSELNLSSLELGDSALYFCASSPTEIGHTGELFFGEGSRLTVL.

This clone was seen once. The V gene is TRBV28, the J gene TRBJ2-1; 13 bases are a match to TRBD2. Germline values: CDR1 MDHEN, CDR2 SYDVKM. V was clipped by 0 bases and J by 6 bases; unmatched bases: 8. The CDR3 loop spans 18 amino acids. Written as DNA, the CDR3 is TGTGCCAGCAGTTTATGGACCCCACTAGCGGGAGGGGGCAATGAGCAGTTCTTC. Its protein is CASSLWTPLAGGGNEQFF.

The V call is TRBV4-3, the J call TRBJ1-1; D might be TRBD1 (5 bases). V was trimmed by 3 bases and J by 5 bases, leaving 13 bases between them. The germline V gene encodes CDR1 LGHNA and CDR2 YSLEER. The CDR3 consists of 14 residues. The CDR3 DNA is TGCGCCAGCAGCCAGGTTGGGGGTGGAACTGAAGCTTTCTTT. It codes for CASSQVGGGTEAFF.

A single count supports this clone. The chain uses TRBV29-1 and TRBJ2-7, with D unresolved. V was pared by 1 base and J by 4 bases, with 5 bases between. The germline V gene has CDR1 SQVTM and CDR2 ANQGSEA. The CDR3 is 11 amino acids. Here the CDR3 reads CSVEAEYEQYF. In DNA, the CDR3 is TGCAGCGTTGAAGCAGAGTACGAGCAGTACTTC.

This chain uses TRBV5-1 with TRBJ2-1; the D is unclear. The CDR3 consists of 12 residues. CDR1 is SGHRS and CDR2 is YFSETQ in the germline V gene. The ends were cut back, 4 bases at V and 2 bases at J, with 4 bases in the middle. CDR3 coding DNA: TGCGCCAGCAGCGATACCTACAATGAGCAGTTCTTC. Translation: CASSDTYNEQFF.

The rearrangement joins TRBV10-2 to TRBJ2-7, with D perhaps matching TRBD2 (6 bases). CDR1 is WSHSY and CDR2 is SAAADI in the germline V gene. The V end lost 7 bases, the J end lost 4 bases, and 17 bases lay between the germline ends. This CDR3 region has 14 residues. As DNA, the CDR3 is TGCGCCAGCACCTCTGGGGGGAGAGGGTACGAGCAGTACTTC. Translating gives CASTSGGRGYEQYF.

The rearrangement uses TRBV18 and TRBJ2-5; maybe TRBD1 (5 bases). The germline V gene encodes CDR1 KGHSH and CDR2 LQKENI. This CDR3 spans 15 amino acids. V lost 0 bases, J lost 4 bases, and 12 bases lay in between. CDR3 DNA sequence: TGTGCCAGCTCACCACCTAGCCAGGGTACAGAGACCCAGTACTTC. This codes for CASSPPSQGTETQYF.

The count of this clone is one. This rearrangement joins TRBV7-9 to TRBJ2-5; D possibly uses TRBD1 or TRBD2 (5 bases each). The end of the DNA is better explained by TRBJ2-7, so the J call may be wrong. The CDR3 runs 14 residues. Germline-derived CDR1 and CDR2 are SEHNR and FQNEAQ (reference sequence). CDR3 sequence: CASSLGRESYEQYF. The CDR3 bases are TGTGCCAGCAGCTTAGGCAGGGAGAGTTACGAGCAGTACTTC.

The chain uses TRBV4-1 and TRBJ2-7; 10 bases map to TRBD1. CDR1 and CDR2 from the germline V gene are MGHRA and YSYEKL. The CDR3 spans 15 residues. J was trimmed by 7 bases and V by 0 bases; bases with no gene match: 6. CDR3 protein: CASSQEGTGVEEQYF. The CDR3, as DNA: TGCGCCAGCAGCCAAGAGGGGACAGGGGTCGAAGAGCAGTACTTC.

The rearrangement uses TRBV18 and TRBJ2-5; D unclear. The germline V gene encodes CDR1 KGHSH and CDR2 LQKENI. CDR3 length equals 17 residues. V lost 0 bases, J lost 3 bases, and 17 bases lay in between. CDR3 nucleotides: TGTGCCAGCTCACCACCGGTGACGGACGAAAAGAAAGAGACCCAGTACTTC. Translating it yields CASSPPVTDEKKETQYF.

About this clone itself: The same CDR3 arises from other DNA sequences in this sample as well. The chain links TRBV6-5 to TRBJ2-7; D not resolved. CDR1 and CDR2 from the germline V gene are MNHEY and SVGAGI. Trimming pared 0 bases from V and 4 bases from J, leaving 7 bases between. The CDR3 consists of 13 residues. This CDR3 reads CASSYSYGYEQYF. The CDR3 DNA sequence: TGTGCCAGCAGTTACTCGTACGGTTACGAGCAGTACTTC.

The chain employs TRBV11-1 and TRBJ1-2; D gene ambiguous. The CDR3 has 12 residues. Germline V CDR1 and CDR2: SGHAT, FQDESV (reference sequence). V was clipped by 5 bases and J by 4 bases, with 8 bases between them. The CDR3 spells CASSQERYGYTF. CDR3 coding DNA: TGTGCCAGCAGCCAGGAACGCTATGGCTACACCTTC.

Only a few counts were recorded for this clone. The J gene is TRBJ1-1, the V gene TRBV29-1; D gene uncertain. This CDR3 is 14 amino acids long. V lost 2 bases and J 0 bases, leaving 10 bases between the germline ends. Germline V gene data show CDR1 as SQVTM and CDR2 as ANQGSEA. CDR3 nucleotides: TGCAGCGTTGAATGGCGGCTGATGAACACTGAAGCTTTCTTT. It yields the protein CSVEWRLMNTEAFF. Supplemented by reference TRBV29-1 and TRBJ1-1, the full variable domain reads SAVISQKPSRDICQRGTSLTIQCQVDSQVTMMFWYRQQPGQSLTLIATANQGSEATYESGFVIDKFPISRPNLTFSTLTVSNMSPEDSSIYLCSVEWRLMNTEAFFGQGTRLTVV.